The clone carrying this T cell receptor beta chain was seen many times. The sample belongs to a study of T cell repertoires in cytomegalovirus infection. Each CDR3 protein gets one entry after TCRdb re-called the reads with MiXCR. Found here are roughly 280,000 distinct CDR3 sequences, around 9% of them singletons; the top ten hold about 15%. The CDR3 is 16 amino acids. Germline assignment: CDR1 LGHDT and CDR2 YNNKEL (reference sequence). J was trimmed by 4 bases and V by 4 bases; bases with no gene match: 9. The sequence derives from a human donor in good health (CMV status not recorded). Some clones in this sample may be carry-over from other donors' samples. Sequenced sample: PBMCs. The rearrangement joins TRBV3-1 to TRBJ2-5; TRBD1 matches 10 bases. For the CDR3, the DNA is TGTGCCAGCAGCCTAACCGGGACAGGGGTTCGAGAGACCCAGTACTTC. This sequence encodes CASSLTGTGVRETQYF.